The 26 T cell receptor beta chains given below trace back to one sample, sequenced in a study of monozygotic twins with inflammatory bowel disease. Using the 5' RACE reads, TCRdb records one entry per CDR3 protein without DNA. The sample has 110,000 to 150,000 distinct CDR3 sequences. Sequencing used blood. These receptors originate from a human donor with ulcerative colitis or Crohn's disease, or a healthy co-twin of an affected twin (not recorded which).

The chain is built from TRBV20-1 and TRBJ2-5; TCRdb proposes TRBD1, but this gene call is untestable without DNA. Germline lookup yields CDR1 DFQATT and CDR2 SNEGSKA (reference sequence). This CDR3 comprises 12 residues. This CDR3 reads CSARRTEETQYF.

The chain has TRBV10-1 and TRBJ2-5. Germline loops: CDR1 WNHNN, CDR2 SYGVQD (reference sequence). There are 15 residues in the CDR3. The CDR3 is CASSDDLVTDGLQYF.

This chain joins TRBV29-1 and TRBJ2-2; the TCRdb call, TRBD2, lacks DNA for checking. Germline V gene data show CDR1 as SQVTM and CDR2 as ANQGSEA. CDR3 length: 17 residues. The CDR3 is CSVVVPTSGRSTGELFF.

The rearrangement joins TRBV27 to TRBJ2-7. The CDR3 has 15 amino acids. Looked up from germline, CDR1 is MNHEY and CDR2 is SMNVEV (reference sequence). The CDR3 here is CASSLVIGSSYEQYF.

The chain combines TRBV12-5 with TRBJ2-7; the TCRdb call, TRBD1, lacks DNA for checking. Germline assignment: CDR1 LGHNT and CDR2 FRNRAP. The CDR3 is 14 residues long. The CDR3 protein is CASALQVGGYEQYF.

The genes are TRBV12-3 or TRBV12-4 and TRBJ1-6. The CDR3 consists of 14 residues. Here the CDR3 reads CASSLQANNSPLHF.

The chain links TRBV7-2 to TRBJ2-7; TCRdb's D call of TRBD2 is untestable without DNA. CDR1 SGHTA and CDR2 FQGNSA come from the germline V gene. The CDR3 is 15 amino acids. The CDR3 protein is CASREGLAGTYEQYF.

CDR3 in amino acids: CAIRTTRQGQLNEQFF. V and J are TRBV10-3 and TRBJ2-1; TCRdb's D call of TRBD1 is untestable without DNA. CDR1 is ENHRY, CDR2 SYGVKD, per germline. This CDR3 contains 16 residues.

This chain joins TRBV6-5 and TRBJ1-1; TCRdb designates TRBD1, a call that cannot be tested without DNA. CDR1 MNHEY and CDR2 SVGAGI come from the germline V gene. CDR3 length: 14 amino acids. This CDR3 reads CASSYTGTAREAFF.

The V gene is TRBV28, the J gene TRBJ2-3; TCRdb's D call, TRBD1, is unchecked because there is no DNA. Germline CDR1 MDHEN, CDR2 SYDVKM. CDR3 length equals 16 residues. CDR3 loop: CASSKPGTGLRDTQYF.

V usage is TRBV28 and J usage is TRBJ1-3; the TRBD1 assignment by TCRdb is unverifiable without DNA. The CDR3 runs 15 residues. CDR1 MDHEN and CDR2 SYDVKM come from the germline V gene. The CDR3 loop is CASSGDRAPGNTIYF.

The chain combines TRBV28 with TRBJ2-7; TCRdb returns TRBD2, unconfirmable since there is no DNA. Germline V gives CDR1 MDHEN, CDR2 SYDVKM. This CDR3 is built from 16 residues. CDR3 protein: CASSFHTSGSSYEQYF.

The chain couples TRBV27 to TRBJ1-2; TCRdb designates TRBD1, a call that cannot be tested without DNA. The germline gives CDR1 MNHEY, CDR2 SMNVEV (reference sequence). CDR3 length: 17 amino acids. CDR3 sequence reads: CASSFLTPPGRDNGYTF.

The chain employs TRBV30 and TRBJ1-4; no DNA is available, so the TRBD1 call from TCRdb remains unchecked. The CDR3 loop spans 18 amino acids. Germline V gives CDR1 GTSNPN, CDR2 SVGIG (reference sequence). CDR3 loop: CAWSRAFDRSATNEKLFF.

The V and J genes are TRBV5-5 and TRBJ2-7; TCRdb calls TRBD2, which cannot be checked without DNA. The CDR3 is 16 amino acids. Looked up from germline, CDR1 is SGHKS and CDR2 is YYEKEE (reference sequence). This CDR3 is CASSPRGLAVPYEQYF.

The chain has TRBV29-1 and TRBJ2-7; TCRdb calls TRBD1, which cannot be checked without DNA. There are 14 residues in the CDR3. Germline V gene data show CDR1 as SQVTM and CDR2 as ANQGSEA. CDR3: CSVEGGQGVYEQYF.

The gene calls are TRBV6-1 and TRBJ2-2; with no DNA, the TCRdb D assignment of TRBD1 cannot be verified. The germline CDR1 and CDR2 sequences are MNHNS and SASEGT. The length of the CDR3 is 14 residues. CDR3 amino acids: CASSRQGATGELFF.

CDR3 amino acids: CASNQDSQNSPLHF. The V call is TRBV28, the J call TRBJ1-6; lacking DNA, the TRBD1 call made by TCRdb goes unchecked. Looked up from germline, CDR1 is MDHEN and CDR2 is SYDVKM. The CDR3 is 14 amino acids.

The V gene is TRBV5-1, the J gene TRBJ1-6; TCRdb reports TRBD1, a call that lacks DNA to check it against. Germline V CDR1 and CDR2: SGHRS, YFSETQ. The CDR3 covers 16 residues. This CDR3 is CASSSGQGAHNSPLHF.

This chain links TRBV5-1 with TRBJ2-3; TCRdb designates TRBD2, a call that cannot be tested without DNA. CDR3 size: 14 residues. Germline CDR1 SGHRS, CDR2 YFSETQ. CDR3 loop: CASRLAGGADTQYF.

This chain uses TRBV6-1 with TRBJ2-7; the TRBD1 assignment by TCRdb is unverifiable without DNA. This CDR3 has 14 residues. CDR1 MNHNS and CDR2 SASEGT come from the germline V gene. The CDR3 is CASSKGTGIYEQYF.

V gene TRBV6-1 combines with J gene TRBJ2-3; the TRBD2 assignment by TCRdb is unverifiable without DNA. Germline V CDR1 and CDR2: MNHNS, SASEGT. This CDR3 contains 19 residues. The CDR3 sequence: CASSPQGVTSGSLHDTQYF.

The V call is TRBV5-1, the J call TRBJ2-1; TCRdb's assignment of TRBD2 cannot be checked, as there is no DNA. The CDR3 totals 16 residues. Germline V lookup: CDR1 SGHRS, CDR2 YFSETQ. This CDR3 is CASSLEGLIPNNEQFF.

The chain combines TRBV7-2 with TRBJ1-1; TCRdb lists TRBD1, though no DNA is available to test this call. CDR1 and CDR2 from the germline V gene are SGHTA and FQGNSA. CDR3 size: 16 residues. CDR3 sequence: CASSLVRGEMNTEAFF. Based on the CDR3 plus reference TRBV7-2 and TRBJ1-1, the full variable domain is GAGVSQSPSNKVTEKGKDVELRCDPISGHTALYWYRQSLGQGLEFLIYFQGNSAPDKSGLPSDRFSAERTGGSVSTLTIQRTQQEDSAVYLCASSLVRGEMNTEAFFGQGTRLTVV.

The J gene is TRBJ2-1, the V gene TRBV11-2; TCRdb's assignment of TRBD1 cannot be checked, as there is no DNA. Germline V gene lookup returns CDR1 SGHAT and CDR2 FQNNGV. The CDR3 runs 17 residues. The CDR3 sequence: CASSLHTGTSSYNEQFF. The full variable domain, completed using reference TRBV11-2 and TRBJ2-1, is EAGVAQSPRYKIIEKRQSVAFWCNPISGHATLYWYQQILGQGPKLLIQFQNNGVVDDSQLPKDRFSAERLKGVDSTLKIQPAKLEDSAVYLCASSLHTGTSSYNEQFFGPGTRLTVL.

This chain connects TRBV6-2 or TRBV6-3 to TRBJ2-7; TCRdb returns TRBD2, unconfirmable since there is no DNA. There are 15 residues in the CDR3. CDR1 is MNHEY and CDR2 is SVGEGT in the germline V gene. This chain's CDR3 is CASSTPGLNLREQYF.